A selection of T cell receptor beta chains follows, all from one sample in a study of blood T cell repertoires in COVID-19. The data were produced by immunoSEQ multiplex PCR, yet TCRdb's version contains in-frame clones alone and is incomplete. Of under 250,000 clones in the sample, roughly 80% were seen once. Sequencing was carried out using peripheral blood. The receptors stem from an older woman with active or convalescent COVID-19. The CDR3 runs from the conserved cysteine through the conserved F or W. The D gene is left open where the match is weak. Some rows have no size entry. The others give once, few or many, or a class for an expanded clone.

j_gene	d_gene	v_gene	abundance	CDR3nt	CDR3aa
TRBJ2-3	TRBD2	TRBV19	.	TGTGCCAGTAGTATAGCGCTAGCGGGGGGGGATACGCAGTATTTT	CASSIALAGGDTQYF
TRBJ2-1	TRBD2	TRBV28	.	TGTGCCAGCATTCCGGGACTAGCGGGGGCTGAGCAGTTCTTC	CASIPGLAGAEQFF
TRBJ2-3	TRBD1	TRBV19	.	TGTGCCAGTAGTGCCTCCTCGGGACAGGGCACAGATACGCAGTATTTT	CASSASSGQGTDTQYF
TRBJ1-1	.	TRBV5-1	.	TGCGCCAGCAGCTTGGGGCAGGGAAGCACTGAAGCTTTCTTT	CASSLGQGSTEAFF
TRBJ1-4	.	TRBV6-6	.	TGTGCCAGCAGTTATCGGAGGGAAGGGGAAAAACTGTTTTTT	CASSYRREGEKLFF
TRBJ2-3	.	TRBV7-2	.	TGTGCCAGCAGCTTATCAGGGGATCTTTCAGATACGCAGTATTTT	CASSLSGDLSDTQYF
TRBJ1-5	TRBD1	TRBV19	.	TGTGCCAGTAGTAATAGACAGGGCATAAATCAGCCCCAGCATTTT	CASSNRQGINQPQHF
TRBJ2-1	.	TRBV5-4	.	TGTGCCAGCAGCTTGGCGGGGAGCCTAGGTGAGCAGTTCTTC	CASSLAGSLGEQFF
TRBJ1-1	.	TRBV3-1/TRBV3-2	.	TGTGCCAGCAGCCAAGGTCCGGGGGCTTTCTTT	CASSQGPGAFF
TRBJ2-2	TRBD2	TRBV11-3	.	TGTGCCAGCAGCTTAGTACTCTGGCTAGCGGGAGTCGGGAACACCGGGGAGCTGTTTTTT	CASSLVLWLAGVGNTGELFF
TRBJ2-1	TRBD2	TRBV27	.	TGTGCCAGCAGTTCGACTAGCGGGGTGTACAATGAGCAGTTCTTC	CASSSTSGVYNEQFF
TRBJ2-5	TRBD2	TRBV7-2	.	TGTGCCAGCAGCTTAATGTTAGCGGGGGGCCAAGAGACCCAGTACTTC	CASSLMLAGGQETQYF
TRBJ2-3	.	TRBV7-9	.	TGTGCCAGCAGCTTAGCGCAGAGCCGGGTGCAGTATTTT	CASSLAQSRVQYF
TRBJ2-1	TRBD2	TRBV19	.	TGTGCCAGTAGTACCCGACTGGGAGGGTTTGTCTATGAGCAGTTCTTC	CASSTRLGGFVYEQFF
TRBJ1-2	.	TRBV3-1/TRBV3-2	once	TGTGCCAGCAGCCAAACCGTAATTACAGGGTACTATGGCTACACCTTC	CASSQTVITGYYGYTF
TRBJ1-1	.	TRBV5-1	once	TGCGCCAGCAGCCTACGCATTGCGAACACTGAAGCTTTCTTT	CASSLRIANTEAFF
TRBJ1-6	TRBD1	TRBV27	few	TGTGCCAGCCGTTTGACCAACAGGGGTGGGACTTCACCCCTCCACTTT	CASRLTNRGGTSPLHF
TRBJ1-1	.	TRBV27	.	TGTGCCAGCTCCGCTAGAGGCACTGAAGCTTTCTTT	CASSARGTEAFF
TRBJ2-1	.	TRBV4-1	.	TGCGCCAGCAGCCTAGTGTCGGAGAGGCAGTTCTTC	CASSLVSERQFF
TRBJ2-7	.	TRBV3-1/TRBV3-2	few	TGTGCCAGCAGCCCAAGGGACACCACCTACGAGCAGTACTTC	CASSPRDTTYEQYF
TRBJ1-4	TRBD1	TRBV11-1	once	TGTGCCAGCAGCCCCGGGGACAGGGATTATGAAAAACTGTTTTTT	CASSPGDRDYEKLFF
TRBJ1-2	TRBD1	TRBV3-1/TRBV3-2	.	TGTGCCAGCAGCCAATCCGGGACAGGGGTTGGCTACACCTTC	CASSQSGTGVGYTF
TRBJ1-3	.	TRBV9	.	TGTGCCAGCAGCGTAGACGGTAACTCTGGAAACACCATATATTTT	CASSVDGNSGNTIYF
TRBJ1-1	.	TRBV5-1	.	TGCGCCAGCTCTCCGAGTGGGGGCGGGAACACTGAAGCTTTCTTT	CASSPSGGGNTEAFF
TRBJ2-1	TRBD2	TRBV11-1	.	TGTGCCAGCAGCTTGAGGACTAGCGGATACTACAATGAGCAGTTCTTC	CASSLRTSGYYNEQFF
TRBJ1-2	.	TRBV3-1/TRBV3-2	few	TGTGCCAGCAGCCAAGTGCAGGGGCTCCGGGGCTACACCTTC	CASSQVQGLRGYTF
TRBJ2-2	TRBD2	TRBV19	.	TGTGCCAGTAGAAGGATAGCGGGAGGGACCGGGGAGCTGTTTTTT	CASRRIAGGTGELFF
TRBJ2-1	TRBD2	TRBV6-1	.	TGTGCCAGCAGTGCATGGGATCAGCGGGGGGGCCACAATGAGCAGTTCTTC	CASSAWDQRGGHNEQFF
TRBJ2-1	TRBD2	TRBV5-4	.	TGTGCCAGCAGCAGGGGGACTAGCGGAGCCTACAATGAGCAGTTCTTC	CASSRGTSGAYNEQFF
TRBJ2-3	TRBD2	TRBV5-1	.	TGCGCCAGCAGCCCGGGACTAGCGGAGACAGATACGCAGTATTTT	CASSPGLAETDTQYF
TRBJ2-1	TRBD2	TRBV30	.	TGTGCCTGGAGTGCATTGACTAGCGGGAGAAGTCAGTTCTTC	CAWSALTSGRSQFF